The 27 T cell receptor beta chains below all came from one sample that was sequenced in a study of T cells in Graves' hyperthyroidism and ophthalmopathy. The TCR beta CDR3 regions underwent amplification using RNA transcripts as the source. Researchers ran a first-round RT-PCR on the TCR CDR3 using the HTBI primer set. From the multiplex PCR reads, TCRdb called clonotypes with MiXCR, one entry per CDR3 protein. The sample lists some 500,000 distinct CDR3 sequences; under 15% were seen once. The specimen sequenced was blood. Source of these receptors: a woman between 18 and 30 years old with Graves' hyperthyroidism.

There are a few counts of this clonotype. The chain joins TRBV29-1 to TRBJ2-1, with 13 bases lining up with TRBD2. Germline V gene lookup returns CDR1 SQVTM and CDR2 ANQGSEA. V trimming: 7 bases; J trimming: 10 bases; junction bases outside the gene matches: 7. This CDR3 has 13 residues. Here the CDR3 reads CSAGLAGAGEQFF. CDR3 nucleotide sequence: TGCAGCGCCGGACTAGCGGGAGCTGGGGAGCAGTTCTTC.

This clonotype was seen a few times. The genes are TRBV6-4 and TRBJ1-2, with TRBD1 as a possible D gene (6 bases). This CDR3 region has 15 residues. V dropped 1 base and J dropped 4 bases, with 13 bases sitting between them. Germline V lookup: CDR1 MRHNA, CDR2 SNTAGT. The CDR3: CASSDLAGAGYGYTF. In DNA form, the CDR3 reads TGTGCCAGCAGTGACTTAGCAGGGGCCGGCTATGGCTACACCTTC.

This clonotype has more than one count but fewer than ten. This chain joins TRBV2 and TRBJ1-3; D call uncertain. Germline V gene sequence: CDR1 SNHLY, CDR2 FYNNEI. Trimming cost V 5 bases and J 0 bases, with 8 bases left between them. The CDR3 is 14 amino acids. Here the CDR3 reads CASSTLISGNTIYF. The CDR3 nucleotides read TGTGCCAGCAGTACACTCATCTCTGGAAACACCATATATTTT.

This clonotype was observed many times. The J gene is TRBJ2-3, the V gene TRBV24-1; 8 bases fit TRBD2. This CDR3 comprises 14 residues. V shed 9 bases, J shed 2 bases, and the junction held 6 bases outside the gene matches. Per the germline V gene, CDR1 is KGHDR and CDR2 is SFDVKD. CDR3 DNA sequence: TGTGCCACCCTAGAAGCGGGAGACACAGATACGCAGTATTTT. Its protein product is CATLEAGDTDTQYF.

This clonotype was seen a few times. This chain joins TRBV7-9 and TRBJ1-1; a weak D match, TRBD1 (5 bases). V lost 4 bases and J 6 bases, leaving 12 bases between the germline ends. CDR1 and CDR2 from the germline V gene are SEHNR and FQNEAQ (reference sequence). The CDR3 has 13 amino acids. The CDR3 protein is CASSWGGSAEAFF. The CDR3 DNA follows: TGTGCCAGCAGCTGGGGGGGTTCCGCTGAAGCTTTCTTT.

CDR3 DNA sequence: TGTGCCAGCAGTTTAGGGGTGACAGCATACGAGCAGTACGTC. It codes for CASSLGVTAYEQYV. The chain combines TRBV12-3 or TRBV12-4 with TRBJ2-7; D is perhaps TRBD1 (5 bases). CDR3 length: 14 amino acids. V was cut by 1 base and J by 4 bases, with 11 bases left in between.

This clonotype has ten or more counts. The chain recombines TRBV5-1 with TRBJ2-3; D is uncertain. This CDR3 has 15 amino acids. Germline lookup yields CDR1 SGHRS and CDR2 YFSETQ. Trimming took 5 bases from V and 3 from J, leaving 16 bases between them. The CDR3 region has the DNA TGCGCCAGCAGAACGCCAGGCCTTCAGACAGATACGCAGTATTTT. Its protein product is CASRTPGLQTDTQYF.

This clonotype was detected many times. The chain uses TRBV7-9 and TRBJ2-7, with 9 bases lining up with TRBD2. Germline trimming cut 3 bases from V and 5 bases from J; bases unmatched to any gene: 8. The CDR3 consists of 15 residues. The germline V gene has CDR1 SEHNR and CDR2 FQNEAQ (reference sequence). The CDR3 region is CASSFKAGGLDEQYF. CDR3 in DNA: TGTGCCAGCAGCTTCAAAGCGGGAGGTCTCGACGAGCAGTACTTC.

This clonotype was seen at least ten times. The genes are TRBV11-1 and TRBJ2-7, with TRBD1 matching 7 bases. The V and J ends lost 7 bases and 2 bases, in that order; junction bases with no gene match: 14. Germline assignment: CDR1 SGHAT and CDR2 FQDESV (reference sequence). The CDR3 is 16 residues long. CDR3 sequence: CASTPLRQGSTYEQYF. DNA for the CDR3: TGTGCCAGCACTCCCCTCCGACAGGGTTCCACCTACGAGCAGTACTTC.

The table lists this clonotype with many counts. CDR3 sequence (DNA): TGCGCCAGCAGCCCTCCGGGGGAAAGCTCACCCCTCCACTTT. It specifies CASSPPGESSPLHF. This chain joins TRBV5-1 and TRBJ1-6; D perhaps matches TRBD1 (5 bases). The V gene's germline CDR1 is SGHRS and CDR2 YFSETQ. CDR3 size: 14 residues. V was pared by 4 bases and J by 10 bases, with 15 bases between. The variable domain in full, with the rest retrieved from reference TRBV5-1 and TRBJ1-6, is KAGVTQTPRYLIKTRGQQVTLSCSPISGHRSVSWYQQTPGQGLQFLFEYFSETQRNKGNFPGRFSGRQFSNSRSEMNVSTLELGDSALYLCASSPPGESSPLHFGNGTRLTVT.

This clonotype was observed many times. The V call is TRBV11-3, the J call TRBJ2-3; possible D gene TRBD1, 6 bases. The germline V gene has CDR1 SGHNT and CDR2 YENEEA. CDR3 length equals 15 residues. Trimming pared 1 base from V and 6 bases from J, leaving 14 bases between. For the CDR3, the DNA is TGTGCCAGCAGCTTAGCCGGACAGAATTGGGATACGCAGTATTTT. Translating gives CASSLAGQNWDTQYF.

This clonotype has ten or more counts. J is TRBJ1-6 and V is TRBV6-5; 8 bases are a match to TRBD1. Germline lookup yields CDR1 MNHEY and CDR2 SVGAGI. The CDR3 runs 15 residues. The junction had 11 bases not matched to a gene; V was cut back by 6 bases and J by 10 bases. DNA of the CDR3: TGTGCCAGCAGACAAACAGGGGGATTGGGATCACCCCTCCACTTT. This encodes CASRQTGGLGSPLHF.

In this sample, this clonotype turned up many times. The chain combines TRBV27 with TRBJ2-7, with unresolved D. Germline CDR1 and CDR2: MNHEY and SMNVEV (reference sequence). The V gene lost 0 bases and the J gene lost 2 bases, with 14 bases spanning the gap. CDR3 size: 16 residues. Here the CDR3 DNA reads TGTGCCAGCAGTTTATCGATTCAGGCCCTAACCTACGAGCAGTACTTC. Protein sequence: CASSLSIQALTYEQYF.

This clonotype occurred many times. The CDR3 region is CASSYASYNSPLHF. CDR3 in DNA: TGTGCCAGCAGTTATGCCTCATATAATTCACCCCTCCACTTT. The rearrangement uses TRBV6-1 and TRBJ1-6, with unresolved D. V was cut by 5 bases and J by 4 bases, with 9 bases left in between. The germline CDR1 and CDR2 sequences are MNHNS and SASEGT. CDR3 length: 14 residues.

Many counts were recorded for this clonotype. The chain links TRBV12-3 or TRBV12-4 to TRBJ2-7; unclear D gene. Trimming stripped 6 bases from V and 3 bases from J, with 6 bases between. The CDR3 loop spans 11 amino acids. The CDR3 nucleotides are TGTGCCAGCAGGCATGACTACGAGCAGTACTTC. This gives the protein CASRHDYEQYF.

This clonotype was detected ten times or more. The genes are TRBV5-1 and TRBJ2-5; 14 nucleotides line up with TRBD2. Germline V gene lookup returns CDR1 SGHRS and CDR2 YFSETQ. V trimming: 4 bases; J trimming: 4 bases; junction bases outside the gene matches: 15. The CDR3 extends over 19 amino acids. The CDR3 DNA sequence: TGCGCCAGCAGCCGAATCGGACTAGCGGGAGGTGTTGGGTCAGAGACCCAGTACTTC. This encodes CASSRIGLAGGVGSETQYF.

There are many counts of this clonotype. The chain has TRBV6-1 and TRBJ2-7, with D uncertain. The V gene lost 8 bases and the J gene lost 8 bases, with 28 bases spanning the gap. This CDR3 has 16 amino acids. From germline, CDR1 is MNHNS and CDR2 SASEGT. Here the CDR3 DNA reads TGTGCCAGCGGCCTCTTGGGGTCCCTGCGAGCAGGCCAGCAGTACTTC. Its translation: CASGLLGSLRAGQQYF.

The chain has TRBV7-3 and TRBJ2-6; D ambiguous. The CDR3 is 14 amino acids. CDR1 SGHTA and CDR2 FQGTGA come from the germline V gene. V lost 5 bases to trimming and J lost 4 bases, with 9 bases between them. The CDR3 nucleotides are TGTGCCAGCAGCCCCGATTTAGGGGCCAACGTCCTGACTTTC. This sequence encodes CASSPDLGANVLTF.

Worth noting for this clonotype: Just one base apart from a much larger clone, this may be a read error. Since no conserved phenylalanine or tryptophan closes the CDR3, a read error is the likely cause. This sequence joins TRBV10-3 and TRBJ2-3; unclear D gene. Deletions cut 6 bases from V and 2 bases from J, with 9 bases between. CDR1 is ENHRY and CDR2 is SYGVKD in the germline V gene. The CDR3 consists of 13 residues. CDR3 loop: CAIRGTHTDTQYS. The CDR3 nucleotides read TGTGCCATCAGGGGCACGCACACAGATACGCAGTATTCT.

This clonotype occurred many times. The chain couples TRBV2 to TRBJ1-4; a weak D match, TRBD1 (5 bases). Germline CDR1 and CDR2: SNHLY and FYNNEI. CDR3 length: 14 amino acids. The V and J ends lost 6 bases and 8 bases respectively, with 16 bases between them. The CDR3 DNA follows: TGTGCCAGCAGGGGGACGGGGGAAGGCGAAAAACTGTTTTTT. Residues: CASRGTGEGEKLFF. Full variable domain (rest looked up from reference TRBV2 and TRBJ1-4): EPEVTQTPSHQVTQMGQEVILRCVPISNHLYFYWYRQILGQKVEFLVSFYNNEISEKSEIFDDQFSVERPDGSNFTLKIRSTKLEDSAMYFCASRGTGEGEKLFFGSGTQLSVL.

This clonotype was seen a single time. The chain has TRBV6-5 and TRBJ1-1; D is ambiguous. V lost 6 bases and J lost 0, with 14 bases in between. Germline assignment: CDR1 MNHEY and CDR2 SVGAGI. The CDR3 consists of 15 residues. The CDR3 here is CASSRSRAMNTEAFF. The CDR3 DNA sequence: TGTGCCAGCAGCCGCTCGAGGGCCATGAACACTGAAGCTTTCTTT.

This clonotype was detected many times. This chain links TRBV7-9 with TRBJ2-1, with a possible D match to TRBD1 (6 bases). The CDR3 runs to 15 residues. Germline CDR1 SEHNR, CDR2 FQNEAQ (reference sequence). The ends were cut back, 5 bases at V and 2 bases at J, with 13 bases in the middle. DNA for the CDR3: TGTGCCAGCAGCCCCGGGACACTCGCCTACAATGAGCAGTTCTTC. Protein product: CASSPGTLAYNEQFF.

As to this clonotype: This may come from a read error, since a much larger clone is one base off. The V and J genes are TRBV29-1 and TRBJ1-5, with TRBD1 as a possible D gene (6 bases). The CDR3 runs 15 residues. The germline gives CDR1 SQVTM, CDR2 ANQGSEA. CDR3 bases: TGCAGCATTGAAGAGGAGGGGGGCTTAGGGCAGCCCCAGCATTTT. This encodes CSIEEEGGLGQPQHF.

The sample holds a few counts of this clonotype. The rearrangement joins TRBV29-1 to TRBJ1-4; D remains unclear. CDR1 is SQVTM and CDR2 is ANQGSEA in the germline V gene. The CDR3 is 14 residues long. V shed 2 bases and J shed 5 bases, with 12 bases lying between them. The CDR3 sequence: CSVEIPGANEKLFF. CDR3 DNA sequence: TGCAGCGTTGAAATTCCCGGCGCCAATGAAAAACTGTTTTTT.

This clonotype was counted many times. The J gene is TRBJ2-1, the V gene TRBV3-1; 7 bases line up with TRBD2. Germline V gene data show CDR1 as LGHDT and CDR2 as YNNKEL (reference sequence). The CDR3 length is 16 residues. V lost 4 bases, J lost 5 bases, and 11 bases stayed unmatched. CDR3 region: CASSPTGTKINNEQFF. The CDR3 DNA reads TGTGCCAGCAGCCCTACCGGGACTAAGATTAACAATGAGCAGTTCTTC.

This clonotype has a handful of counts. An end of the junction differs from the germline gene, which may be a read error. This sequence joins TRBV20-1 and TRBJ2-7; D may be TRBD1 (5 bases). The CDR3 is made up of 15 amino acids. The germline gives CDR1 DFQATT, CDR2 SNEGSKA (reference sequence). The chain's CDR3 is CSARPDGQGPYERYF. CDR3 bases: TGCAGTGCTAGGCCCGATGGGCAGGGCCCCTACGAGCGGTACTTC.

This clonotype was counted many times. The rearrangement joins TRBV6-1 to TRBJ2-7, with TRBD2 as a possible D gene (5 bases). CDR3 length equals 16 residues. Trimming removed 4 bases at V and 0 bases at J, with 16 bases between. Germline CDR1 is MNHNS and CDR2 is SASEGT. The CDR3 sequence is CASSAEAVTISYEQYF. The DNA of the CDR3 is TGTGCCAGCAGTGCGGAGGCCGTTACGATCTCCTACGAGCAGTACTTC.